Sequencing of this T cell receptor (beta chain) was carried out in a study of blood T cell repertoires in COVID-19. Study background: From T cells, B-cell-depleted T cells, or PBMCs came the material, which was cDNA or gDNA.

In the study's own analysis: Reference gene primer amplification yielded estimated nucleated cell counts. Sequenced by immunoSEQ multiplex PCR; TCRdb stores in-frame clones only, minus some. V, J and clone size derive from that table, while D and trimming were established from the DNA sequence. The sample includes about 73,000 clones, around 77% of them seen just once. Seattle cases were enrolled at active infection and followed longitudinally. The CDR3 is 15 amino acids. Germline CDR1 reads SGHTA; CDR2 reads FQGNSA. After removal of 5 bases from V and 8 bases from J, the junction contained 14 bases not matched to a gene.

Sequenced: peripheral blood. The chain has TRBV7-2 and TRBJ1-2, with 7 positions matching TRBD1. This TCR was sampled from a man in his 70s with COVID-19, enrolled during active disease. The DNA for the CDR3 is TGTGCCAGCAGCCCATACGCGACAGGGTTCCTAGGCTACACCTTC. Protein sequence: CASSPYATGFLGYTF.